The 27 T cell receptor beta chains listed next were all sequenced from one sample in a study of siplizumab effects on memory and regulatory T cells. Sequencing used immunoSEQ multiplex PCR; TCRdb keeps in-frame clones, though not all of them. The sample lists some 75,000 clones, 93% occurring once. The sequenced sample consisted of CD8+ T cells sorted from blood. The receptors were sampled from a human donor in good health.

J is TRBJ2-1 and V is TRBV7-3, with 11 positions matching TRBD2. CDR3 length equals 16 residues. J was trimmed by 9 bases and V by 5 bases; bases with no gene match: 12. CDR1 is SGHTA, CDR2 FQGTGA, per germline. CDR3 in DNA: TGTGCCAGCAGCCCCGTGGGTAGCGGGGGGGCCGGTGAGCAGTTCTTC. It is translated as CASSPVGSGGAGEQFF. Combining the CDR3 with reference TRBV7-3 and TRBJ2-1 gives the whole variable domain GAGVSQTPSNKVTEKGKYVELRCDPISGHTALYWYRQSLGQGPEFLIYFQGTGAADDSGLPNDRFFAVRPEGSVSTLKIQRTERGDSAVYLCASSPVGSGGAGEQFFGPGTRLTVL.

The chain couples TRBV7-9 to TRBJ1-4; D gene ambiguous. The germline gives CDR1 SEHNR, CDR2 FQNEAQ (reference sequence). The CDR3 totals 13 residues. Trimming left V 1 base short and J 7 bases short, with 7 bases between. CDR3 sequence reads: CASSLETGEKLFF. CDR3 coding DNA: TGTGCCAGCAGCTTAGAGACGGGTGAAAAACTGTTTTTT.

This clone is a singleton in its sample. The chain employs TRBV19 and TRBJ2-7; 8 nucleotides line up with TRBD1. Per germline, CDR1 LNHDA and CDR2 SQIVND (reference sequence). CDR3 length equals 10 residues. Trimming removed 8 bases from V and 10 bases from J; junction bases left unmatched: 4. The CDR3 DNA reads TGTGCCAGTGGACAGGGAATACAGTACTTC. Translated: CASGQGIQYF.

The V and J genes are TRBV6-1 and TRBJ1-2; 7 nucleotides align to TRBD1. The CDR3 loop spans 15 amino acids. Germline V gene data show CDR1 as MNHNS and CDR2 as SASEGT. After removal of 0 bases from V and 1 base from J, the junction contained 2 bases not matched to a gene. CDR3 sequence reads: CASSEAWDSNYGYTF. As DNA, the CDR3 is TGTGCCAGCAGTGAAGCGTGGGACAGTAACTATGGCTACACCTTC.

The V and J genes are TRBV6-5 and TRBJ2-7; tentatively, D is TRBD2 (5 bases). The CDR3 spans 15 residues. The V gene's germline CDR1 is MNHEY and CDR2 SVGAGI. V was clipped by 8 bases and J by 4 bases, with 21 bases between them. CDR3 bases: TGTGCCAGCTCCATTGAGGGTCCGAACTCTTACGAGCAGTACTTC. Protein sequence: CASSIEGPNSYEQYF.

V usage is TRBV19 and J usage is TRBJ2-7; TRBD1 agrees at 10 bases. This CDR3 contains 15 residues. The V gene end was trimmed by 1 base and the J gene end by 3 bases; junction bases not matched to a gene: 3. Per the germline V gene, CDR1 is LNHDA and CDR2 is SQIVND (reference sequence). The CDR3 reads CASSIAGQGFYEQYF. As DNA, the CDR3 is TGTGCCAGTAGTATAGCGGGACAGGGGTTCTACGAGCAGTACTTC.

The V call is TRBV28, the J call TRBJ2-1, with unresolved D. CDR1 MDHEN and CDR2 SYDVKM come from the germline V gene. This CDR3 region has 16 residues. V was trimmed by 6 bases and J by 2 bases, leaving 17 bases between them. CDR3 sequence reads: CASSLEPGNTYNEQFF. Written as DNA, the CDR3 is TGTGCCAGCAGCCTAGAACCGGGTAATACCTACAATGAGCAGTTCTTC.

The CDR3 region has the DNA TGCGCCAGCAGCCGAGGGACAGGGAACACTGAAGCTTTCTTT. Its translation is CASSRGTGNTEAFF. V usage is TRBV4-3 and J usage is TRBJ1-1; 8 nucleotides agree with TRBD1. This CDR3 contains 14 residues. Germline trimming cut 4 bases from V and 1 base from J; bases unmatched to any gene: 2. The V gene's germline CDR1 is LGHNA and CDR2 YSLEER.

This CDR3 reads CASSSDSRYGYTF. CDR3 sequence (DNA): TGTGCCAGCAGTTCTGACAGCCGCTATGGCTACACCTTC. The chain has TRBV28 and TRBJ1-2, with D tentatively TRBD1 (5 bases). CDR1 is MDHEN and CDR2 is SYDVKM in the germline V gene. V lost 4 bases and J lost 4, with 10 bases in between. CDR3 length: 13 residues.

The V call is TRBV6-5, the J call TRBJ1-2, with 9 bases identical to TRBD1. This CDR3 region has 15 residues. Germline V gives CDR1 MNHEY, CDR2 SVGAGI. After removal of 4 bases from V and 5 bases from J, the junction contained 8 bases not matched to a gene. CDR3 sequence (DNA): TGTGCCAGCAGTTCTGGACAGGGGTTATTGTATGGCTACACCTTC. Translated, it gives CASSSGQGLLYGYTF.

The V gene is TRBV5-5, the J gene TRBJ2-7; D remains unclear. The V end was cut by 0 bases, the J end by 2 bases, with 9 bases between. Germline CDR1 is SGHKS and CDR2 is YYEKEE (reference sequence). The CDR3 covers 14 residues. The CDR3 DNA is TGTGCCAGCAGCTTGGACTATTCACCCTACGAGCAGTACTTC. Amino acid sequence: CASSLDYSPYEQYF.

This rearrangement joins TRBV2 to TRBJ1-1; D possibly corresponds to TRBD1 (5 bases). V lost 0 bases, J lost 2 bases, and 13 bases lay in between. Germline lookup yields CDR1 SNHLY and CDR2 FYNNEI. CDR3 length: 16 amino acids. The CDR3 region has the DNA TGTGCCAGCAGTGAAGCGCTTCAGGGAGTTAACACTGAAGCTTTCTTT. It is translated as CASSEALQGVNTEAFF. Using reference TRBV2 and TRBJ1-1 for the parts outside the CDR3, the full variable domain is EPEVTQTPSHQVTQMGQEVILRCVPISNHLYFYWYRQILGQKVEFLVSFYNNEISEKSEIFDDQFSVERPDGSNFTLKIRSTKLEDSAMYFCASSEALQGVNTEAFFGQGTRLTVV.

The chain couples TRBV7-3 to TRBJ2-3, with a tentative D call TRBD1 (6 bases). Germline assignment: CDR1 SGHTA and CDR2 FQGTGA. This CDR3 comprises 13 residues. The V end was cut by 5 bases, the J end by 6 bases, with 12 bases between. CDR3 DNA sequence: TGTGCCAGCAGCCCAGGGGCCCCCGATACGCAGTATTTT. This codes for CASSPGAPDTQYF.

This sequence joins TRBV27 and TRBJ2-7, with 10 bases fitting TRBD1. CDR3 size: 13 residues. J was trimmed by 1 base and V by 8 bases; bases with no gene match: 2. The germline gives CDR1 MNHEY, CDR2 SMNVEV (reference sequence). The CDR3 nucleotides are TGTGCCAGCGGACAGGGGGGGTCCTACGAGCAGTACTTC. As protein: CASGQGGSYEQYF.

The chain links TRBV4-2 to TRBJ2-7; the D gene is possibly TRBD2 (5 bases). Trimming removed 1 base at V and 7 bases at J, with 8 bases between. The CDR3 loop spans 12 amino acids. Germline assignment: CDR1 LGHNA and CDR2 YNFKEQ. The CDR3 region has the DNA TGTGCCAGCAGCCAAGGCCCGGGAGAGCAGTACTTC. Translated, it gives CASSQGPGEQYF.

V is TRBV7-6 and J is TRBJ1-2; D not certain. There are 14 residues in the CDR3. V was shortened by 1 base and J by 4 bases, with 10 bases between the two germline ends. Germline CDR1 is SGHVS and CDR2 is FNYEAQ. CDR3 amino acids: CASSLGQGGYGYTF. Here the CDR3 DNA reads TGTGCCAGCAGCTTAGGGCAAGGCGGCTATGGCTACACCTTC.

The chain couples TRBV4-1 to TRBJ1-2; D gene ambiguous. Trimming stripped 0 bases from V and 2 bases from J, with 7 bases between. Germline CDR1 is MGHRA and CDR2 is YSYEKL. This CDR3 region has 14 residues. The DNA for the CDR3 is TGCGCCAGCAGCCAAGAACCTCTCAACTATGGCTACACCTTC. Protein product: CASSQEPLNYGYTF.

V gene TRBV28 combines with J gene TRBJ2-3, with D maybe TRBD2 (6 bases). Trimming left V 3 bases short and J 4 bases short, with 8 bases between. Germline V gene lookup returns CDR1 MDHEN and CDR2 SYDVKM. This CDR3 is 13 amino acids long. DNA for the CDR3: TGTGCCAGCAGTTTTAGCGGTCCAGATACGCAGTATTTT. This codes for CASSFSGPDTQYF.

CDR3 in DNA: TGTGCCAGCAGCGTAGTACCTAGCGGGGGGACGGGGTCCAATGAGCAGTTCTTC. As protein: CASSVVPSGGTGSNEQFF. This chain joins TRBV9 and TRBJ2-1; 11 bases are shared with TRBD2. Germline-derived CDR1 and CDR2 are SGDLS and YYNGEE. Trimming removed 0 bases from V and 6 bases from J; junction bases left unmatched: 11. The CDR3 contains 18 residues.

CDR3 residues: CASSPLGGQENTDTQYF. In DNA, the CDR3 is TGTGCCAGCAGCCCTTTAGGGGGGCAAGAGAACACAGATACGCAGTATTTT. This chain links TRBV9 with TRBJ2-3, with D perhaps being TRBD1 or TRBD2 (6 bases each). This CDR3 region has 17 residues. CDR1 SGDLS and CDR2 YYNGEE come from the germline V gene. Trimming shortened V by 4 bases and J by 2 bases, and 20 bases separated the two germline ends.

The V gene is TRBV27, the J gene TRBJ1-5; TRBD1 matches at 9 bases. V lost 6 bases and J lost 4; bases outside the gene matches: 7. The length of the CDR3 is 15 residues. Germline CDR1 MNHEY, CDR2 SMNVEV (reference sequence). The chain's CDR3 is CASRTTGTGNQPQHF. In nucleotides, the CDR3 is TGTGCCAGCAGGACAACCGGGACAGGGAATCAGCCCCAGCATTTT.

The chain recombines TRBV9 with TRBJ2-7, with TRBD2 identical over 8 bases. V dropped 3 bases and J dropped 4; count of bases not matched to a gene: 9. The CDR3 length is 15 residues. The germline gives CDR1 SGDLS, CDR2 YYNGEE. Here the CDR3 DNA reads TGTGCCAGCAGCGCCGGGGGGGCCTCCCATTACGAGCAGTACTTC. Protein sequence: CASSAGGASHYEQYF.

This chain connects TRBV10-3 to TRBJ2-1, with 7 bases lining up with TRBD2. The length of the CDR3 is 14 residues. The junction had 7 bases not matched to a gene; V was cut back by 4 bases and J by 7 bases. Germline CDR1 reads ENHRY; CDR2 reads SYGVKD. The CDR3 region is CAISVTREPNEQFF. In DNA, the CDR3 is TGTGCCATCAGTGTTACGCGGGAGCCGAATGAGCAGTTCTTC.

The genes are TRBV27 and TRBJ1-4, with 9 bases matching TRBD1. Germline V gene lookup returns CDR1 MNHEY and CDR2 SMNVEV (reference sequence). The J segment lost 8 bases and the V segment lost 3 bases, leaving 7 bases of the junction unmatched. This CDR3 is built from 15 residues. CDR3 nucleotide sequence: TGTGCCAGCAGTTTCACAGGGGGCGCCGAGGAAAAACTGTTTTTT. It is translated as CASSFTGGAEEKLFF.

V gene TRBV9 combines with J gene TRBJ2-2, with 9 bases identical to TRBD1. The V gene end was trimmed by 4 bases and the J gene end by 6 bases; junction bases not matched to a gene: 10. CDR1 and CDR2 from the germline V gene are SGDLS and YYNGEE. This CDR3 spans 16 amino acids. The CDR3 DNA is TGTGCCAGCAGCACCACCGGGACAGGGTCGGCCGGGGAGCTGTTTTTT. Translation gives CASSTTGTGSAGELFF.

J is TRBJ1-1 and V is TRBV19; D is ambiguous. The CDR3 sequence is 14 residues long. Germline CDR1 is LNHDA and CDR2 is SQIVND (reference sequence). Trimming pared 0 bases from V and 3 bases from J, leaving 8 bases between. Here the CDR3 reads CASSIEPGDTEAFF. Here the CDR3 DNA reads TGTGCCAGTAGTATAGAGCCCGGGGACACTGAAGCTTTCTTT.

The chain recombines TRBV5-6 with TRBJ2-7, with a possible D match to TRBD2 (6 bases). Deletions cut 4 bases from V and 6 bases from J, with 17 bases between. Germline-derived CDR1 and CDR2 are SGHDT and YYEEEE. The CDR3 contains 14 residues. The CDR3 reads CASSPGEGVGEQYF. DNA for the CDR3: TGTGCCAGCAGCCCGGGAGAGGGTGTTGGCGAGCAGTACTTC. The complete variable domain, with remaining parts taken from reference TRBV5-6 and TRBJ2-7, reads DAGVTQSPTHLIKTRGQQVTLRCSPKSGHDTVSWYQQALGQGPQFIFQYYEEEERQRGNFPDRFSGHQFPNYSSELNVNALLLGDSALYLCASSPGEGVGEQYFGPGTRLTVT.